This is a list of T cell receptor beta chains from one sample in a study of cytomegalovirus exposure and HLA in healthy donors. Profiling relied on immunoSEQ multiplex PCR, and the TCRdb table lists in-frame clones only, not all of them. The table records hundreds of thousands of clones, roughly 70% of them present only once. The source material was PBMCs. These receptors were taken from a female donor in good health and CMV-seronegative. Both conserved end residues are part of each CDR3. The order of the fields is D gene, J gene, V gene, clone size, CDR3 DNA, CDR3 protein. A D gene is named only where the DNA matches it firmly. Clone sizes are given selectively: once, few, many, or a class where the clone is expanded.

-	TRBJ1-5	TRBV28	-	TGTGCCAGCAGCCCCCCATCGGGGGGGAGACAGCCCCAGCATTTT	CASSPPSGGRQPQHF
TRBD1	TRBJ2-2	TRBV4-1	-	TGCGCCAGCAGCCAAGTGGGACAGGTCGGCGACACCGGGGAGCTGTTTTTT	CASSQVGQVGDTGELFF
-	TRBJ2-2	TRBV11-3	-	TGTGCCAGCAGCGTGTTGCAGGCGAGGGAGGAGCTGTTTTTT	CASSVLQAREELFF
-	TRBJ2-2	TRBV5-4	-	TGTGCCGGGGGGGCTAGAGACACCGGGGAGCTGTTTTTT	CAGGARDTGELFF
TRBD1	TRBJ2-1	TRBV27	-	TGTGCCAGCAGTTTAAGGGGGCTCTACAATGAGCAGTTCTTC	CASSLRGLYNEQFF
TRBD2	TRBJ2-5	TRBV6-4	-	TGTGCCAGCAGCCGGACTAGCGGGAGCGGGGAGACCCAGTACTTC	CASSRTSGSGETQYF
TRBD1	TRBJ2-1	TRBV7-9	-	TGTGCCAGCAGCGACCCGGGGCAGGGGGTAGGTGAGCAGTTCTTC	CASSDPGQGVGEQFF
TRBD2	TRBJ2-2	TRBV6-1	-	TGTGCCAGTAGTGGCGGGAGGGCTGGAACCGGGGAGCTGTTTTTT	CASSGGRAGTGELFF
-	TRBJ2-2	TRBV6-1	-	TGTGCCAGCAGTGAACTAGAGACCGGGGAGCTGTTTTTT	CASSELETGELFF
-	TRBJ1-1	TRBV19	-	TGTGCCAGTAGTCCTGGTTACGGCACTGAAGCTTTCTTT	CASSPGYGTEAFF
-	TRBJ2-1	TRBV30	few	TGTGCCTGGAGCGCAGGGACTCGACACAATGAGCAGTTCTTC	CAWSAGTRHNEQFF
TRBD1	TRBJ2-1	TRBV19	-	TGTGCCAGTAGTATCAGGGGGTCCTACAATGAGCAGTTCTTC	CASSIRGSYNEQFF
TRBD2	TRBJ2-2	TRBV30	-	TGTGCCTGGAGGCCTATGACCGTAAGACTAGCGGGAGAGAACACCGGGGAGCTGTTTTTT	CAWRPMTVRLAGENTGELFF
TRBD2	TRBJ2-1	TRBV19	-	TGTGCCAGTAGTATAATAGGAGGGACTAGCGGGGTCCTCTACAATGAGCAGTTCTTC	CASSIIGGTSGVLYNEQFF
-	TRBJ2-7	TRBV28	-	TGTGCCAGCAGTTCCCGGGACACGATTTACGAGCAGTACTTC	CASSSRDTIYEQYF
-	TRBJ1-1	TRBV27	few	TGTGCCAGCAGTTTTGGACTTTCCCCGGGCGCTGAAGCTTTCTTT	CASSFGLSPGAEAFF
TRBD1	TRBJ1-2	TRBV11-2	-	TGTGCCAGCAGCCCTACGAGGGGGACAGCTAACTATGGCTACACCTTC	CASSPTRGTANYGYTF
-	TRBJ2-7	TRBV9	once	TGTGCCAGCAGCGTAGCGCCAGGACTGTCCTACGAGCAGTACTTC	CASSVAPGLSYEQYF
TRBD1	TRBJ2-1	TRBV6-5	-	TGTGCCAGCAGTTACTCCCGGGACAGGGGTCATGAGCAGTTCTTC	CASSYSRDRGHEQFF
-	TRBJ2-3	TRBV4-2	few	TGTGCCAGCAGAGAAACTAGCAGGCCCACAGATACGCAGTATTTT	CASRETSRPTDTQYF
TRBD2	TRBJ2-5	TRBV30	once	TGTGCCTGGAGTAGGGCTGCGGGAGCACAAGAGACCCAGTACTTC	CAWSRAAGAQETQYF
TRBD2	TRBJ2-1	TRBV7-9	-	TGTGCCAGCAGCCGATCCCGAGCGGGAGATTCCTACAATGAGCAGTTCTTC	CASSRSRAGDSYNEQFF
TRBD1	TRBJ2-3	TRBV25-1	-	TGTGCCAGCAGTGGCGGGACAGGGTCCACAGATACGCAGTATTTT	CASSGGTGSTDTQYF
-	TRBJ2-1	TRBV5-1	-	TGCGCCAGCAGCTTTGGACTAAAATTAGCCGATGAGTTCTTC	CASSFGLKLADEFF
TRBD1	TRBJ1-2	TRBV23-1	few	TGCGCCAGCGGGGCCGGGACAGGGCCCTATGGCTACACCTTC	CASGAGTGPYGYTF
-	TRBJ1-5	TRBV28	few	TGTGCCAGCAGTCACCAACAGGGCTATAGCAATCAGCCCCAGCATTTT	CASSHQQGYSNQPQHF
TRBD2	TRBJ2-5	TRBV5-8	few	TGTGCCAGCAGCCCCGGGACTAGCGGTGGCCAAGAGACCCAGTACTTC	CASSPGTSGGQETQYF
TRBD1	TRBJ2-7	TRBV11-3	-	TGTGCCAGCAGCTTAGACGGCCGGGACAGGAGATCCTACGAGCAGTACTTC	CASSLDGRDRRSYEQYF
TRBD2	TRBJ2-5	TRBV4-1	-	TGCGCCAGCAGCCAAGCGTCTAGCGGGAGGGCCCGCCTGGGTGAGACCCAGTACTTC	CASSQASSGRARLGETQYF
-	TRBJ1-1	TRBV28	-	TGTGCCAGCAGTTTAAGTCAGATGAACACTGAAGCTTTCTTT	CASSLSQMNTEAFF
-	TRBJ2-2	TRBV7-8	-	TGTGCCAGCAGCTTAGGAGCGGACAGTTTCGGGGAGCTGTTTTTT	CASSLGADSFGELFF
-	TRBJ2-2	TRBV7-9	-	TGTGCCAGCAGCTTCGACACCGGGGAGCTGTTTTTT	CASSFDTGELFF
-	TRBJ2-1	TRBV6-6	-	TGTGCCAGCAGTTACTCGGTGCCAGGCTATGAGCAGTTCTTC	CASSYSVPGYEQFF
TRBD1	TRBJ2-3	TRBV7-9	-	TGTGCCAGCAGCCAACGGACAGGCGGCACAGATACGCAGTATTTT	CASSQRTGGTDTQYF
TRBD2	TRBJ2-2	TRBV4-1	-	TGCGCCAGCAGCCAAGATGGGGCTAGCGGACGTTCCGGGGAGCTGTTTTTT	CASSQDGASGRSGELFF
TRBD1	TRBJ1-3	TRBV19	-	TGTGCCAGTAGTACGACAGGGTCAATCTCTGGAAACACCATATATTTT	CASSTTGSISGNTIYF
-	TRBJ1-5	TRBV10-2	-	TGCGCCAGCAGTGAGGGGGGGGCGCTTAGGAATCAGCCCCAGCATTTT	CASSEGGALRNQPQHF
-	TRBJ2-1	TRBV4-1	-	TGCGCCAGCAGCCAAGTCGGGGCAGGAGGGGACAATGAGCAGTTCTTC	CASSQVGAGGDNEQFF
TRBD1	TRBJ1-2	TRBV28	-	TGTGCCTGCAGGGGGCAGGACTATGGCTACACCTTC	CACRGQDYGYTF
TRBD1	TRBJ2-2	TRBV4-2	-	TGTGCCAGCAGCCAAGCACAGGGGCTAAACACCGGGGAGCTGTTTTTT	CASSQAQGLNTGELFF
TRBD2	TRBJ2-1	TRBV6-5	-	TGTGCCAGCAGCCTAGCGGGATTCGGGAATGAGCAGTTCTTC	CASSLAGFGNEQFF
-	TRBJ2-7	TRBV6-6	-	TGTGCCAGCAGTCCCCGGGCCCAAGGAGGGTACGAGCAGTACTTC	CASSPRAQGGYEQYF
-	TRBJ2-3	TRBV6-4	few	TGTGCCAGCACCGCAGATCAGGAGGAGGGAAGCACAGATACGCAGTATTTT	CASTADQEEGSTDTQYF
-	TRBJ2-1	TRBV7-9	-	TGTGCCAGCAGCGCCAGCCGGACAGTTAATGAGCAGTTCTTC	CASSASRTVNEQFF
-	TRBJ1-4	TRBV30	-	TGTGCCTGCCGGGAGGGGTACCATGGAAATGAAAAACTGTTTTTT	CACREGYHGNEKLFF
-	TRBJ2-3	TRBV11-2	-	TGTGCCAGCAGCTTAGTCAGGATCACAGATACGCAGTATTTT	CASSLVRITDTQYF
-	TRBJ2-7	TRBV2	-	TGTGCCAGCAGTGGTGGTTACGAGCAGTACTTC	CASSGGYEQYF
-	TRBJ2-7	TRBV19	-	TGTGCCAGTAGTATGAACAGACCCTACGAGCAGTACTTC	CASSMNRPYEQYF
-	TRBJ1-1	TRBV11-2	-	TGTGCCAGCAGCTTTGGAACGCGGACTGAAGCTTTCTTT	CASSFGTRTEAFF
-	TRBJ1-1	TRBV19	-	TGTGCCAGTAGTACCCGGCGGATGAACACTGAAGCTTTCTTT	CASSTRRMNTEAFF
-	TRBJ2-7	TRBV28	-	TGTGCCAGCAGGGACAACCTACGGTTCTACGAGCAGTACTTC	CASRDNLRFYEQYF
-	TRBJ1-4	TRBV30	-	TGTGCCTGGAGTGGAGAAGGCGGAGAAAAACTGTTTTTT	CAWSGEGGEKLFF
-	TRBJ2-7	TRBV10-3	few	TGTGCCATCAGTGAGGGGCTCTACGAGCAGTACTTC	CAISEGLYEQYF
TRBD1	TRBJ2-1	TRBV5-4	-	TGTGCCAGCAGCTTGGGACAGGGGGCGCTAAAAAGGAATGAGCAGTTCTTC	CASSLGQGALKRNEQFF
TRBD1	TRBJ1-5	TRBV28	-	TGTGCCAGCAGCCCCATGGGACAGGGGACAGGACAGCCCCAGCATTTT	CASSPMGQGTGQPQHF
-	TRBJ2-1	TRBV6-5	few	TGTGCCAGCAGTTACTCGAGTCTATACAATGAGCAGTTCTTC	CASSYSSLYNEQFF
-	TRBJ1-2	TRBV6-1	few	TGTGCCAGCAGTGACCCTGGACAGACCTTAGGTGGCTACACCTTC	CASSDPGQTLGGYTF